The clone carrying this T cell receptor beta chain was seen ten or more times. Its antigen is still unknown. The junction does not match germline at one end; this may be a read error. This sample is drawn from a study of T-cell reconstitution after alpha-beta-depleted transplantation in children. The study's findings and limits: Reportedly, only several hundred clones from non-depleted graft cells drove alpha-beta T-cell counts at about two months. Surviving recipient T cells and thymic progenitors accounted for the high day-60 TCRbeta diversity observed in some patients. Newly generated T cells supplied most T-cell counts and diversity one year post-transplant.

Unique molecular identifiers were used in preparing the TCRbeta library. TCRdb re-called the PCR reads through MiXCR, storing one row per CDR3 protein. The sample carries 330,000 or so distinct CDR3 sequences, over 9% recorded once. Germline CDR1 is LNHNV and CDR2 is YYDKDF (reference sequence). This CDR3 comprises 13 residues. The receptor was derived from a boy in the first two years of life with acute myeloid leukemia, due to receive a stem cell transplant. The specimen comprised PBMCs, sampled before TCRalphabeta/CD19-depleted stem cell transplant. This chain uses TRBV15 with TRBJ2-1, with D tentatively TRBD2 (7 bases). The CDR3 nucleotides are TGTGCTATCGGGGGGCGGTATTACACTGAGCAGTTCTTC. It is translated as CAIGGRYYTEQFF.